The TCR beta chain described here comes from a study of Ad26.COV2.S vaccination and SARS-CoV-2 variants (dated by TCRdb to the early 2020s). In the study overall: Donors in the vaccine arm were drawn from COV1001, a multicentre, randomized, double-blind, placebo-controlled phase I-IIa trial testing Ad26.COV2.S in healthy adults. Trial participants were randomized into five groups of five, in which low-dose or high-dose Ad26.COV2.S was given once or twice, or placebo was given on both occasions. Blinding of investigators to trial group allocation was maintained during experiments and outcome assessment. Ad26.COV2.S was administered intramuscularly at a dose of 5x10^10 or 1x10^11 viral particles, either as one shot or as two shots given 56 days apart. Sequencing of the TCRbeta repertoire served to evaluate the specificity and breadth of SARS-CoV-2-reactive T cell receptors following Ad26.COV2.S vaccination. A total of around 32 samples were included in the TCR-sequenced set, comprising roughly 19 Ad26.COV2.S vaccine recipients, 5 placebo recipients and 8 SARS-CoV-2 convalescent individuals. Findings and caveats that apply to the study as a whole: Non-spike TCR breadth was comparable between vaccine and placebo recipients, consistent with the vaccine containing only spike. Substantial breadth of spike-specific CD8+ and CD4+ T cell responses was reported after vaccination. Higher spike-specific TCR breadth was observed in Ad26.COV2.S recipients than in placebo recipients (P = 0.0014). The authors noted that the TCR breadth and depth analyses may have underestimated total T cell responses. The study was not powered to compare responses between vaccine doses or regimens.

Reading the label with the study, this specimen's treatment or condition is: around 19 received Ad26.COV2.S at low or high dose, single or two shots; several received placebo; per-sample allocation not given. For vaccine and placebo recipients, repertoires were sequenced using samples collected on day 63 after the first injection. Between 29 July and 7 August 2020, Cohort 1b enrolled 20 to 30 adults aged 18-55 years at one site in Boston, USA. As a vaccine, Ad26.COV2.S was a replication-incompetent adenovirus type 26 vector that expressed a prefusion-stabilized SARS-CoV-2 spike protein derived from the original Wuhan strain. TCRbeta CDR3 regions were sequenced with the immunoSEQ Assay. After extraction, genomic DNA underwent amplification by bias-controlled multiplex PCR, followed by high-throughput sequencing. The published analysis was carried out like this. Collapsing and filtering of sequences were performed to quantify the absolute abundance of each unique TCRbeta CDR3 region. T cell fraction was estimated by normalizing TCRbeta template counts to usable DNA, with usable DNA measured through amplification of reference genes found in all nucleated cells. Repertoire TCRs were annotated as SARS-CoV-2-specific by exact matching of V gene, CDR3 amino acid sequence and J gene to a known reactive TCR set. The reference SARS-CoV-2 TCR set was derived from MIRA and filtered for enrichment in COVID-19-positive ImmuneCODE repertoires, a step that removed public or cross-reactive TCRs. Using the MIRA antigens, annotated TCRs were further analysed by specific ORF or by position within an ORF. Breadth was defined as the number of annotated unique rearrangements divided by the total number of unique productive rearrangements, and depth was defined as the summed frequency of the annotated unique rearrangements. Group comparisons of TCR breadth used two-sided Wilcoxon rank-sum tests. Entries here come from immuneACCESS through TCRdb and include only in-frame sequences with V and J called. Some clones fail to appear in such tables; in the studies checked, an unresolved V gene covers under half of the shortfall, and the cause of the remainder is unknown. For V, J and clone size, that table is used; D and trimming come from the DNA. Here the sample has some 390,000 clones; 80% to 90% occur a single time. The biggest ten clones account for roughly 3.2% of the sample.

Worth noting for this clone: The antigen this receptor binds is unknown. Per-nucleotide qualities are absent, and no much larger clonotype sits a single base away.

Based on the germline V gene, the CDR1 and CDR2 sequences are MGHRA and YSYEKL. There are 15 amino acids in the CDR3, from cysteine to phenylalanine inclusive. The entry retains the CDR3 DNA only, 45 bases that are in frame from base 1. Compared with germline, V lacks 1 base and J lacks 0 bases; bases without a gene match: 3. The sequence was obtained from a person aged 18-60 years who received the Ad26.COV2.S COVID-19 vaccine or a placebo. Here the chain combines TRBV4-1 and TRBJ2-7; a stretch of 7 junction bases matches TRBD2. The source material was peripheral blood, sampled in a trial of Ad26.COV2.S vaccine versus placebo. This receptor has the CDR3 CASSQVRGDSYEQYF. The nucleotide sequence reads as follows: TGCGCCAGCAGCCAAGTCCGGGGGGACTCCTACGAGCAGTACTTC.